This record looks at one TCR beta chain sequence and its context. The data were taken from a study of cytomegalovirus exposure and HLA in healthy donors. Libraries were prepared by immunoSEQ multiplex PCR; TCRdb keeps only in-frame clonotypes and omits some of them. This table holds about 130,000 clones, more than 70% found once. The germline V gene has CDR1 SGHRS and CDR2 YFSETQ. The CDR3 is made up of 13 amino acids. V was trimmed by 1 base and J by 13 bases, leaving 15 bases between them. V gene TRBV5-1 combines with J gene TRBJ1-5, with D perhaps matching TRBD1 (5 bases). Sequenced input: PBMCs. This TCR was sampled from a man aged 30-40 years in good health and CMV-seronegative. Here the CDR3 reads CASSLSDRGHQHF. The CDR3 nucleotides read TGCGCCAGCAGCTTGTCGGACCGAGGACATCAGCATTTT.